The present T cell receptor (beta chain) was sequenced within a study of T cell changes during pregnancy in multiple sclerosis. Clones were sequenced by immunoSEQ multiplex PCR, and TCRdb holds only the in-frame ones, with some missing. Found here are 55,000 to 65,000 clones, roughly 92% of them singletons; the top ten hold roughly 1.5%. The CDR3 totals 13 residues. Per the germline V gene, CDR1 is MGHRA and CDR2 is YSYEKL. V lost 4 bases, J lost 3 bases, and 10 bases lay in between. This chain joins TRBV4-1 and TRBJ2-7; tentative D call: TRBD1 (6 bases). The sequence was obtained from a female donor with multiple sclerosis, enrolled in a pregnancy study. Here the sequenced sample was peripheral blood, taken in the second trimester of pregnancy. CDR3 coding DNA: TGCGCCAGCAGCCCAGGGACAAACTACGAGCAGTACTTC. Protein sequence: CASSPGTNYEQYF.